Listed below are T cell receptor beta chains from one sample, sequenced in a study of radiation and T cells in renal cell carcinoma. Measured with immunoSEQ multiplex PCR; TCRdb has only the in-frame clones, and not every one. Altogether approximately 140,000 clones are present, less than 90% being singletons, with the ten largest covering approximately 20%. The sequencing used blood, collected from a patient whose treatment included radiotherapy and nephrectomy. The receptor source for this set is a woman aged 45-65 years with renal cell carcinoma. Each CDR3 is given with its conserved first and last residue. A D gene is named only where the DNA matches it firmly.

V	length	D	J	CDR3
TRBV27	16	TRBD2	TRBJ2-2	CASSIRTSGGTGELFF
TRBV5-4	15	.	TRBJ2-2	CASSLGAENTGELFF
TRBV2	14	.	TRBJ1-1	CASSVRQGNTEAFF
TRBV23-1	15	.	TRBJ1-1	CASSQSIARVGLAFF
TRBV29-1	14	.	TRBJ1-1	CSVEDEAGRSEAFF
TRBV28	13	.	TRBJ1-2	CASSTQGRYGYTF
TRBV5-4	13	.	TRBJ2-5	CASSLEARETQYF
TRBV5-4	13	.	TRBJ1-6	CASSDRRDSPLHF
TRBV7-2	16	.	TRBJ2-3	CASSLVGRDSTDTQYF
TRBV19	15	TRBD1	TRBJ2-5	CASSQRGRGIETQYF
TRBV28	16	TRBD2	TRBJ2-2	CASSLVSGGIIGELFF
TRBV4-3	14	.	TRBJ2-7	CASSQGRPPGEQYF
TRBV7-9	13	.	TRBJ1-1	CASSHFWNTEAFF
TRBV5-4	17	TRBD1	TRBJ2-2	CASSLGGGQGNTGELFF
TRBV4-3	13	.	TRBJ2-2	CASSQGFTGELFF
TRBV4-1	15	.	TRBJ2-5	CASSQGIQGGETQYF
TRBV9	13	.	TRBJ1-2	CASSVDGIYGYTF
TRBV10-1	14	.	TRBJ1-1	CASSPDRMNTEAFF
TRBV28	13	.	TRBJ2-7	CASSLQQAYEQYF
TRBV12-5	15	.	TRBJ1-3	CASGPRTAPGNTIYF
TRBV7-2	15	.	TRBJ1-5	CASIERLGHNQPQHF
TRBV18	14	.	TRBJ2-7	CASSPGLDIYEQYF
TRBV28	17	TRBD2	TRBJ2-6	CASSLSGREAGANVLTF